This TCR beta chain was identified during a study of identical twins. This clonotype was recorded a few times. A single record per CDR3 protein comes from TCRdb applying MiXCR to the 5' RACE reads. Of roughly 500,000 distinct CDR3 sequences in the sample, less than 25% were seen once. This CDR3 has 12 residues. Trimming removed 5 bases from V and 15 bases from J, with 17 bases in between. The same specimen was also included in a second study, on T cells expressing NK-cell markers. That report adds: Sequenced donors, eight in total, included seven who were HCMV-seropositive and one who was seronegative. A few of the donors also had these clonotypes leading their CD3+CD56-NKG2C+ fraction.

The TCR was taken from a woman under 30 in good health. Sequences were obtained from CD4+ T cells sorted from blood. The chain links TRBV12-3 or TRBV12-4 to TRBJ2-1; D gene uncertain. Here the CDR3 DNA reads TGTGCCAGCAGTCCCGGTGTCGGGTCACGGTTCTTC. As protein: CASSPGVGSRFF.